This is a list of T cell receptor beta chains from one sample in a study of T cells after yellow fever vaccination. One entry per CDR3 protein, called by TCRdb with MiXCR from the 5' RACE reads. The sample records more than 300,000 distinct CDR3 sequences, around 4.4% being singletons. The starting material was PBMCs, obtained 15 days after the yellow fever booster vaccination. These receptors were collected from a man younger than 30 who received the YFV17D yellow fever vaccine. CDR3s include the opening cysteine and the closing phenylalanine or tryptophan. Each record gives: D gene, clone size, V gene, J gene, CDR3 DNA, CDR3 protein. The D gene is left open where the match is weak. Rows give clone size only sometimes, using once, few, many, or a class for an expanded clone.

TRBD1	few	TRBV10-3	TRBJ1-5	TGTGCCACCTGCGACAGGGTTAATCAGCCCCAGCATTTT	CATCDRVNQPQHF
TRBD1	many	TRBV7-9	TRBJ1-3	TGTGCCAGCAGCTCGACAGGGGGCTCTGGAAACACCATATATTTT	CASSSTGGSGNTIYF
NA	many	TRBV7-2	TRBJ2-5	TGTGCCAGCAGCTTAGGTGGCGGGGGCCCTCAAGAGACCCAGTACTTC	CASSLGGGGPQETQYF
NA	NA	TRBV4-3	TRBJ2-3	TGCGCCAGCAGCCAACCGCCCTACAGGGCCAGCACAGATACGCAGTATTTT	CASSQPPYRASTDTQYF
NA	NA	TRBV12-3/TRBV12-4	TRBJ1-1	TGTGCCAGCAGTTTGACAATTCTTAACACTGAAGCTTTCTTT	CASSLTILNTEAFF
NA	many	TRBV6-2/TRBV6-3	TRBJ2-7	TGTGCCAGCAGTTGGGGAAGCTCCTACGAGCAGTACTTC	CASSWGSSYEQYF
NA	many	TRBV7-9	TRBJ2-1	TGTGCCAGCAGCTACGTCCGGGATGAGCAGTTCTTC	CASSYVRDEQFF
NA	many	TRBV5-1	TRBJ1-2	TGCGCCAGCAGCGAACGATTAAGGACAGACGGCTACACCTTC	CASSERLRTDGYTF
NA	NA	TRBV30	TRBJ2-2	TGTGCCTGGAAGGGGACATTGAACACCGGGGAGCTGTTTTTT	CAWKGTLNTGELFF
NA	NA	TRBV11-2	TRBJ1-4	TGTGCCAGCAGCCGTCGGGACGGCCTAACTAATGAAAAACTGTTTTTT	CASSRRDGLTNEKLFF
NA	many	TRBV20-1	TRBJ2-7	TGCAGTGTTGCCGGGATCCGCTACGAGCAGTACTTC	CSVAGIRYEQYF
TRBD1	NA	TRBV30	TRBJ1-2	TGTGCCTGGCGTAACCGACGGGACAGGGGATTATATGGCTACACCTTC	CAWRNRRDRGLYGYTF
NA	many	TRBV6-6	TRBJ1-2	TGTGCCAGCAGTCCCGTAACGGGGCAGTTTTCCTATGGCTACACCTTC	CASSPVTGQFSYGYTF
TRBD1	many	TRBV6-5	TRBJ1-2	TGTGCCAGCGGTCAGGGGGGGTTCTTCTATGGCTACACCTTC	CASGQGGFFYGYTF
NA	many	TRBV20-1	TRBJ1-1	TGCAGTGCTAGATCCGACAAGGCACCCCAGATTTGGGCTTTCTTT	CSARSDKAPQIWAFF
TRBD1	NA	TRBV3-1	TRBJ1-2	TGTGCCAGCAGCCAGACAGGGGAACAAGGCTACACCTTC	CASSQTGEQGYTF
NA	NA	TRBV7-2	TRBJ1-3	TGTGCCAGCAGCTTAGGGCGAAGTCAGAACACCATATATTTT	CASSLGRSQNTIYF
NA	NA	TRBV20-1	TRBJ1-1	TGCAGTGCTACCCTGCGGTTGAACACTGAAGCTTTCTTT	CSATLRLNTEAFF
TRBD1	few	TRBV10-3	TRBJ1-4	TGTGCCATCAGGGGGACAGGCGAAAAACTGTTTTTT	CAIRGTGEKLFF
NA	many	TRBV12-3/TRBV12-4	TRBJ2-7	TGTGCCAGCAGTTTGGCGGGGCATTCTTACGAGCAGTACTTC	CASSLAGHSYEQYF
TRBD1	many	TRBV20-1	TRBJ1-6	TGCAGGGGACAGGGTGATTCACCCCTCCACTTT	CRGQGDSPLHF
NA	few	TRBV3-1	TRBJ1-1	TGTGCCAGCAGCGGTTCAGTAGGAGCTTTCTTT	CASSGSVGAFF
NA	many	TRBV7-2	TRBJ1-1	TGTGCCAGCAGCTTTTCGGAGGTTGGGAACACTGAAGCTTTCTTT	CASSFSEVGNTEAFF
TRBD1	many	TRBV10-3	TRBJ1-2	TGTGCCATTCGGACAGGAGCTAACTATGGCTACACCTTC	CAIRTGANYGYTF
TRBD1	few	TRBV7-9	TRBJ2-3	TGTGCCAGCAGAATTCCGGGACAGGGAATCCGCACAGATACGCAGTATTTT	CASRIPGQGIRTDTQYF
NA	few	TRBV4-2	TRBJ2-5	TGTGCCAGCAGCCAAGAATCGTTAGGGGTCCAGGGGCAGGAGACCCAGTACTTC	CASSQESLGVQGQETQYF
TRBD2	NA	TRBV29-1	TRBJ2-3	TGCAGCGCTGGACTAGCGGGGGGGCAGGGAGATACGCAGTATTTT	CSAGLAGGQGDTQYF
TRBD2	many	TRBV7-9	TRBJ2-3	TGTGCCAGCAGCTTAGCTGGTGATAGCGGGGGATCTGATACGCAGTATTTT	CASSLAGDSGGSDTQYF
NA	few	TRBV7-8	TRBJ1-3	TGTGCCAGCAGCTTAGACCTCGGAAACACCATATATTTT	CASSLDLGNTIYF
NA	NA	TRBV12-3/TRBV12-4	TRBJ2-6	TGTGCCAGCAGTCCAACTGGGGTCTCTGGGGCCAACGTCCTGACTTTC	CASSPTGVSGANVLTF
NA	many	TRBV21-1	TRBJ2-5	TGTGCCAGCAGCAAAAAGGGGCTAGCGGGGGGGCCAGAGACCCAGTACTTC	CASSKKGLAGGPETQYF
NA	many	TRBV5-5	TRBJ1-1	TGTGCCAGCAGCTTGGTTGGAATGAACACTGAAGCTTTCTTT	CASSLVGMNTEAFF
NA	few	TRBV3-1	TRBJ1-2	TGTGCCAGCAGCCAAGATATTAGGGGCTACACCTTC	CASSQDIRGYTF
NA	many	TRBV24-1	TRBJ2-2	TGTGCCACCAGTGTAAACACCGGGGAGCTGTTTTTT	CATSVNTGELFF
TRBD2	few	TRBV29-1	TRBJ2-1	TGCACCGCGGGGGGACCCTACAATGAGCAGTTCTTC	CTAGGPYNEQFF
TRBD2	NA	TRBV5-1	TRBJ2-7	TGCGCCAGCAGCGGCGCTAGCGGGGGGACCTTCTACGAGCAGTACTTC	CASSGASGGTFYEQYF
TRBD1	NA	TRBV7-2	TRBJ1-4	TGTGCCAGCAGCCCCCAGGGACAGGGGGTTGAAAAACTGTTTTTT	CASSPQGQGVEKLFF
NA	NA	TRBV20-1	TRBJ1-2	TGCAGTGCTAGAGATGGCAGCCGGGCTAACTATGGCTACACCTTC	CSARDGSRANYGYTF
NA	NA	TRBV7-2	TRBJ2-7	TGTGCCAGCAGCTTATTGGGCCGATACGAGCAGTACTTC	CASSLLGRYEQYF
NA	many	TRBV12-3/TRBV12-4	TRBJ1-4	TGTGCCAGCAGAGGAGCAGGGACGGTAACTGAAAAACTGTTTTTT	CASRGAGTVTEKLFF
NA	NA	TRBV24-1	TRBJ2-3	TGTGCCACAGCGAGTGAAAAACAGGTGGATACGCAGTATTTT	CATASEKQVDTQYF
NA	few	TRBV6-5	TRBJ2-3	TGTGCCAGCAGTTATAATCCTCCCCGATACCCCGATACGCAGTATTTT	CASSYNPPRYPDTQYF
TRBD2	few	TRBV20-1	TRBJ2-1	TGCAGTGCTAGGGGGGGACTATCAACCCGCCACAATGAGCAGTTCTTC	CSARGGLSTRHNEQFF
NA	few	TRBV11-2	TRBJ2-2	TGTGCCAGCAGCTTCCCTGTTAGGGGGAGGGCCGGGGAGCTGTTTTTT	CASSFPVRGRAGELFF
TRBD1	few	TRBV6-2/TRBV6-3	TRBJ1-5	TGTGCCAGCAGTACAACTAGGACAGGGGCCCCTTTCGGCAATCAGCCCCAGCATTTT	CASSTTRTGAPFGNQPQHF
TRBD2	many	TRBV20-1	TRBJ2-3	TGCAGTGCTAGTCAATCTAGCGGTAAGACAGATACGCAGTATTTT	CSASQSSGKTDTQYF
NA	many	TRBV7-3	TRBJ2-3	TGTGCCAGCAGCTTAAGGGGCGGTTCTAGCACAGATACGCAGTATTTT	CASSLRGGSSTDTQYF
TRBD1	NA	TRBV27	TRBJ1-2	TGTGCCAGCAGTCCCTTCGACAGGGGCGGCTACACCTTC	CASSPFDRGGYTF
NA	many	TRBV29-1	TRBJ1-1	TGCAGCGCGGGGGCCCCTGAAGCTTTCTTT	CSAGAPEAFF
TRBD2	few	TRBV20-1	TRBJ2-7	TGCAGTGCCGGAGGAATCCGGGCGGGGGGGAGGAACGAGCAGTACTTC	CSAGGIRAGGRNEQYF
NA	few	TRBV7-9	TRBJ1-6	TGTGCCAGCAGCTCCGAACAGGGCTCACCCCTCCACTTT	CASSSEQGSPLHF
NA	many	TRBV9	TRBJ2-3	TGTGCCAGCAGCGTAGGCCGGGTTAGCACAGATACGCAGTATTTT	CASSVGRVSTDTQYF
NA	few	TRBV20-1	TRBJ1-2	TGCAGTGCTAGGCCGCCGGCCTCACTGGGGGGCTACACCTTC	CSARPPASLGGYTF
NA	few	TRBV24-1	TRBJ1-5	TGTGCCACCAGTGAAACGGGGGACCAGCCCCAGCATTTT	CATSETGDQPQHF
NA	many	TRBV5-1	TRBJ2-5	TGCGCCAGCAGCTTGGGACCCCCCAAAGAGACCCAGTACTTC	CASSLGPPKETQYF